This entry features one T cell receptor (beta chain) sequence. The source of the sample is a study of blood T cell repertoires in COVID-19. CDR1 SEHNR and CDR2 FQNEAQ come from the germline V gene (reference sequence). The CDR3 runs to 15 residues. The V segment lost 5 bases and the J segment 2 bases; nucleotides outside the gene matches: 7. TCRdb keeps only in-frame clones here, not all; method: immunoSEQ multiplex PCR. The table records approximately 300,000 clones, around 90% of them present only once. This chain joins TRBV7-9 and TRBJ2-5, with 8 bases matching TRBD2. The TCR originated in a man aged 18 to 35 who had recovered from COVID-19. The material sequenced was peripheral blood. This CDR3 reads CASSRTSSVQETQYF. CDR3 in DNA: TGTGCCAGCAGCCGGACTAGCAGCGTACAAGAGACCCAGTACTTC.